Below, 5 T cell receptor beta chains from the same sample are listed, as sequenced in a study of CD8+ T cells in alopecia areata. RNA was isolated and reverse transcribed to cDNA, the sequencing template. Repertoires were generated with immunoSEQ multiplex PCR, while TCRdb's copy carries only in-frame clones and drops some. The sample includes around 200,000 clones, roughly 61% of them seen just once. Documented treatment: oral pan-JAK inhibitor, 5-10 mg twice daily. Specimen: CD8+ T cells sorted from blood, collected at week 24, from a patient treated with tofacitinib. Receptors originate from a human donor with alopecia areata.

This clone was detected only once. The CDR3 DNA reads TGCAGCGCCGACATGACCGGGGAGCTGTTTTTT. Residues: CSADMTGELFF. The chain has TRBV29-1 and TRBJ2-2, with D unclear. Trimming removed 7 bases from V and 5 bases from J, with 8 bases in between. There are 11 residues in the CDR3. The V gene's germline CDR1 is SQVTM and CDR2 ANQGSEA.

CDR3 in amino acids: CATSASGAENNEQFF. As DNA, the CDR3 is TGTGCCACCAGCGCTAGCGGGGCGGAGAACAATGAGCAGTTCTTC. The gene calls are TRBV15 and TRBJ2-1; 9 bases line up with TRBD2. Germline V gives CDR1 LNHNV, CDR2 YYDKDF (reference sequence). With 5 bases clipped from V and 5 bases from J, the junction kept 7 bases outside the gene matches. The CDR3 has 15 residues.

This chain joins TRBV7-2 and TRBJ2-1; no reliable D call. The V end was cut by 7 bases, the J end by 6 bases, with 7 bases between. Germline V gives CDR1 SGHTA, CDR2 FQGNSA. The CDR3 covers 11 residues. CDR3 DNA: TGTGCCAGCATTGTAGTCAATGAGCAGTTCTTC. Translating it yields CASIVVNEQFF. The full variable domain, rest sourced from reference TRBV7-2 and TRBJ2-1, is GAGVSQSPSNKVTEKGKDVELRCDPISGHTALYWYRQSLGQGLEFLIYFQGNSAPDKSGLPSDRFSAERTGGSVSTLTIQRTQQEDSAVYLCASIVVNEQFFGPGTRLTVL.

The chain combines TRBV19 with TRBJ2-7; D possibly corresponds to TRBD2 (5 bases). V gave up 3 bases and J gave up 4 bases, with 13 bases separating them. The germline CDR1 and CDR2 sequences are LNHDA and SQIVND (reference sequence). The CDR3 is 14 amino acids. CDR3 nucleotides: TGTGCCAGTAGTATGGGAGCTAGAGCTTACGAGCAGTACTTC. It is translated as CASSMGARAYEQYF.

This clone was seen more than once but under ten times. V gene TRBV9 combines with J gene TRBJ1-1; D unresolved. V was cut by 0 bases and J by 1 base, with 13 bases left in between. The CDR3 contains 16 residues. Germline assignment: CDR1 SGDLS and CDR2 YYNGEE. The CDR3 bases are TGTGCCAGCAGCGTAGCTACCGGCAGCCAGAACACTGAAGCTTTCTTT. It yields the protein CASSVATGSQNTEAFF. Looking up the rest from reference TRBV9 and TRBJ1-1 gives the full variable domain: DSGVTQTPKHLITATGQRVTLRCSPRSGDLSVYWYQQSLDQGLQFLIQYYNGEERAKGNILERFSAQQFPDLHSELNLSSLELGDSALYFCASSVATGSQNTEAFFGQGTRLTVV.